Given below is one T cell receptor (beta chain) in context. These data originate in a study of shared clonotypes between healthy human individuals. Study at large: Every donor yielded three CD4 naive, three CD4 memory, two CD8 naive and one CD8 memory plate.

Naive-designated CD8 cells lacked CD45RO, were positively enriched for CCR7, and omitted terminally differentiated effector memory CD45RA+ cells. Donation came from healthy HIV-negative adults that had no recent acute infections or vaccinations. Only Caucasian adults living in Nashville, Tennessee made up the donor group. The assay ran at deep level. The data were produced by immunoSEQ multiplex PCR, yet TCRdb's version contains in-frame clones alone and is incomplete. The repertoire consists of about 2.2 million clones, with 80% to 95% occurring once and the leading ten covering around 1.8%. The sample comprised naive CD8+ T cells from PBMCs. The sequence came from a man aged 18 to 35 in good health. Some clones in this sample may be carry-over from other donors' samples.

CDR3 coding DNA: TGTGCCAGCAGCCACCCCGTGTGGCAGGGCGGTGGCTACACCTTC. Its translation is CASSHPVWQGGGYTF. The rearrangement links TRBV7-9 to TRBJ1-2; D might be TRBD1 (5 bases). The CDR3 is made up of 15 amino acids. Deletions cut 5 bases from V and 7 bases from J, with 20 bases between. Germline CDR1 reads SEHNR; CDR2 reads FQNEAQ (reference sequence). Variable domain in full (rest from reference TRBV7-9 and TRBJ1-2): DTGVSQNPRHKITKRGQNVTFRCDPISEHNRLYWYRQTLGQGPEFLTYFQNEAQLEKSRLLSDRFSAERPKGSFSTLEIQRTEQGDSAMYLCASSHPVWQGGGYTFGSGTRLTVV.